These 23 T cell receptor beta chains came from one sample sequenced in a study of blood T cell repertoires in COVID-19. Here immunoSEQ multiplex PCR was the method, and the copy in TCRdb shows in-frame clones only, minus some. Of 85,000 to 110,000 clones listed, approximately 88% were seen once; the top ten hold approximately 3.5%. Sequenced input: peripheral blood. The receptors shown here come from a woman in her fifties or sixties with acute or convalescent COVID-19.

This sequence joins TRBV27 and TRBJ1-1; D is ambiguous. Trimming removed 5 bases at V and 1 base at J, with 14 bases between. CDR1 and CDR2 from the germline V gene are MNHEY and SMNVEV (reference sequence). This CDR3 spans 15 amino acids. CDR3 in DNA: TGTGCCAGCAGTCCTGGACTGCTTAAGAACACTGAAGCTTTCTTT. This codes for CASSPGLLKNTEAFF.

This clone occurred a few times. This sequence joins TRBV6-1 and TRBJ1-2; 8 bases align to TRBD1. Germline loops: CDR1 MNHNS, CDR2 SASEGT. There are 16 residues in the CDR3. Trimming took 3 bases from V and 4 from J; bases not matched to a gene: 10. CDR3 nucleotides: TGTGCCAGCAGTGAGTTCCGGACAGGGTCTGGCTATGGCTACACCTTC. Its translation: CASSEFRTGSGYGYTF.

CDR3 bases: TGTGCCAGCAGCCAAGGGCCGACGCGGGAGACCCAGTACTTC. Protein: CASSQGPTRETQYF. The V and J genes are TRBV3-1 (or the pseudogene TRBV3-2) and TRBJ2-5; D gene ambiguous. V was trimmed by 1 base and J by 5 bases, leaving 11 bases between them. CDR3 length equals 14 residues. Germline CDR1 LGHDT, CDR2 YNNKEL (reference sequence).

V usage is TRBV12-5 and J usage is TRBJ1-3; 10 bases are shared with TRBD1. With 0 bases clipped from V and 4 bases from J, the junction kept 15 bases outside the gene matches. There are 20 residues in the CDR3. The V gene's germline CDR1 is LGHNT and CDR2 FRNRAP. As DNA, the CDR3 is TGTGCTAGTGGTTTGGTACTTGGGACAGGGGACTTAACTTCGGGAAACACCATATATTTT. The encoded protein is CASGLVLGTGDLTSGNTIYF.

The CDR3: CASSLARAENTGELFF. For the CDR3, the DNA is TGTGCCAGCAGCTTAGCCAGGGCGGAGAACACCGGGGAGCTGTTTTTT. The chain joins TRBV7-6 to TRBJ2-2; possible D gene TRBD1, 5 bases. V was shortened by 0 bases and J by 1 base, with 9 bases between the two germline ends. The CDR3 covers 16 residues. CDR1 and CDR2 (germline): SGHVS, FNYEAQ.

The chain employs TRBV30 and TRBJ2-7, with 7 positions matching TRBD2. J was trimmed by 3 bases and V by 1 base; bases with no gene match: 0. Germline assignment: CDR1 GTSNPN and CDR2 SVGIG (reference sequence). This CDR3 has 12 residues. CDR3 coding DNA: TGTGCCTGGAGTGGGGAGGGCTACGAGCAGTACTTC. This gives the protein CAWSGEGYEQYF.

The chain uses TRBV5-1 and TRBJ2-5; 12 nucleotides align to TRBD2. The V and J ends lost 6 bases and 1 base, in that order; junction bases with no gene match: 10. Germline V CDR1 and CDR2: SGHRS, YFSETQ. The CDR3 is 17 amino acids. The CDR3 DNA reads as TGCGCCAGCACCTTACGACTAGCGGGAGACCCCCAAGAGACCCAGTACTTC. Translated, it gives CASTLRLAGDPQETQYF.

The chain uses TRBV5-4 and TRBJ2-1; TRBD1 agrees at 8 bases. Per germline, CDR1 SGHNT and CDR2 YYREEE (reference sequence). V was clipped by 4 bases and J by 2 bases; unmatched bases: 8. The CDR3 contains 16 residues. As DNA, the CDR3 is TGTGCCAGCAGCCTTCCTGGACAGGGAACCTACAATGAGCAGTTCTTC. Amino acid sequence: CASSLPGQGTYNEQFF.

The chain carries TRBV12-3 or TRBV12-4 and TRBJ1-1; D unresolved. The CDR3 is made up of 11 amino acids. The V end lost 5 bases, the J end lost 11 bases, and 12 bases lay between the germline ends. CDR3 loop: CASSPSGRAFF. The CDR3 DNA reads TGTGCCAGCAGTCCTAGTGGCCGGGCTTTCTTT.

The CDR3 here is CASSSPGQADYGYTF. The CDR3 coding sequence is TGTGCCAGCAGTTCACCGGGACAGGCAGACTATGGCTACACCTTC. The gene calls are TRBV28 and TRBJ1-2; 8 bases align to TRBD1. The CDR3 is 15 amino acids. V shed 4 bases, J shed 3 bases, and the junction held 7 bases outside the gene matches. Germline V gene sequence: CDR1 MDHEN, CDR2 SYDVKM.

With regard to this clone: The same CDR3 also results from other DNA sequences found in this sample. The rearrangement uses TRBV5-1 and TRBJ1-5, with D hard to call. Trimming left V 0 bases short and J 2 bases short, with 6 bases between. The CDR3 has 14 residues. From germline, CDR1 is SGHRS and CDR2 YFSETQ. The CDR3, as DNA: TGCGCCAGCAGCTTGGAAGGAGGCAATCAGCCCCAGCATTTT. Its translation: CASSLEGGNQPQHF. Combining the CDR3 with reference TRBV5-1 and TRBJ1-5 gives the whole variable domain KAGVTQTPRYLIKTRGQQVTLSCSPISGHRSVSWYQQTPGQGLQFLFEYFSETQRNKGNFPGRFSGRQFSNSRSEMNVSTLELGDSALYLCASSLEGGNQPQHFGDGTRLSIL.

The rearrangement joins TRBV9 to TRBJ1-4, with 8 bases that match TRBD1. Trimming cost V 3 bases and J 3 bases; bases outside gene matches: 10. This CDR3 contains 17 residues. Germline V gene sequence: CDR1 SGDLS, CDR2 YYNGEE. The CDR3 nucleotides read TGTGCCAGCAGCGCCCTCTCAGGGGGCGGTTCTAATGAAAAACTGTTTTTT. Its translation: CASSALSGGGSNEKLFF.

The chain uses TRBV28 and TRBJ2-7; TRBD2 aligns across 8 bases. Germline V gene data show CDR1 as MDHEN and CDR2 as SYDVKM. The ends lost 5 bases at V and 3 bases at J; junction bases unmatched: 6. The CDR3 length is 14 residues. The CDR3 DNA sequence: TGTGCCAGCAGTCCCGCCGGGACTAGCTACGAGCAGTACTTC. It codes for CASSPAGTSYEQYF. Variable domain in full (rest from reference TRBV28 and TRBJ2-7): DVKVTQSSRYLVKRTGEKVFLECVQDMDHENMFWYRQDPGLGLRLIYFSYDVKMKEKGDIPEGYSVSREKKERFSLILESASTNQTSMYLCASSPAGTSYEQYFGPGTRLTVT.

The V and J genes are TRBV4-1 and TRBJ2-3; TRBD2 matches 8 bases. J gave up 7 bases and V 1 base, and 7 bases lay outside the gene matches. The CDR3 totals 15 residues. CDR1 is MGHRA, CDR2 YSYEKL, per germline. The CDR3 loop is CASSQGVSGTNTQYF. Here the CDR3 DNA reads TGCGCCAGCAGCCAAGGGGTTAGCGGGACGAATACGCAGTATTTT.

The V call is TRBV24-1, the J call TRBJ2-4; 7 bases align to TRBD1. Germline V CDR1 and CDR2: KGHDR, SFDVKD. V lost 3 bases to trimming and J lost 4 bases; unmatched junction nucleotides: 5. The CDR3 length is 15 residues. CDR3: CATSDHGTEKNIQYF. CDR3 sequence (DNA): TGTGCCACCAGTGATCACGGGACAGAAAAAAACATTCAGTACTTC.

The chain carries TRBV28 and TRBJ1-6; D not resolved. This CDR3 is built from 15 residues. CDR1 MDHEN and CDR2 SYDVKM come from the germline V gene. The CDR3 nucleotides read TGTGCTGTATCGGGGTCTCGGAGAAATAATTCACCCCTCCACTTT. Its translation is CAVSGSRRNNSPLHF.

This chain connects TRBV28 to TRBJ1-5, with no clear D. This CDR3 contains 18 residues. Germline CDR1 reads MDHEN; CDR2 reads SYDVKM. With 7 bases removed from V and 2 bases from J, the gap between germline ends came to 24 bases. The CDR3 loop is CASTGDSGVFLGNQPQHF. The CDR3 DNA reads TGTGCCAGCACGGGAGACTCGGGTGTTTTTTTAGGCAATCAGCCCCAGCATTTT.

The genes are TRBV2 and TRBJ1-4, with unresolved D. CDR3 length equals 14 residues. V lost 1 base to trimming and J lost 5 bases, with 8 bases between them. Germline V gives CDR1 SNHLY, CDR2 FYNNEI. CDR3 in amino acids: CASSEDRYNEKLFF. The CDR3 DNA follows: TGTGCCAGCAGTGAAGACAGATACAATGAAAAACTGTTTTTT.

This chain connects TRBV2 to TRBJ2-6, with 12 bases that match TRBD2. The V segment lost 5 bases and the J segment 4 bases; nucleotides outside the gene matches: 12. Germline assignment: CDR1 SNHLY and CDR2 FYNNEI. This CDR3 comprises 19 residues. The DNA for the CDR3 is TGTGCCAGCAGTTCGCGGACTAGCGGGGCCCTAGGGGGGGCCAACGTCCTGACTTTC. This sequence encodes CASSSRTSGALGGANVLTF.

The V gene is TRBV12-3 or TRBV12-4, the J gene TRBJ1-5; D unclear. The CDR3 is made up of 13 amino acids. The V end lost 6 bases, the J end lost 9 bases, and 15 bases lay between the germline ends. In nucleotides, the CDR3 is TGTGCCAGCAGCAACCAGGTTCTCGGGCCCCAGCATTTT. It codes for CASSNQVLGPQHF.

The CDR3 coding sequence is TGTGCCAGCAGCGTTGGGACAGCAAGTTCCCCCTACGAGCAGTACGTC. Its translation is CASSVGTASSPYEQYV. V usage is TRBV28 and J usage is TRBJ2-7; 7 bases line up with TRBD1. The germline CDR1 and CDR2 sequences are MDHEN and SYDVKM. The J segment lost 2 bases and the V segment lost 6 bases, leaving 13 bases of the junction unmatched. The length of the CDR3 is 16 residues.

The CDR3 nucleotides are TGTGCCAGTAGTATAGACGGGGGAGGGCTAGGAGAGCAGTTCTTC. As protein: CASSIDGGGLGEQFF. This chain connects TRBV19 to TRBJ2-1, with 7 bases fitting TRBD2. Looked up from germline, CDR1 is LNHDA and CDR2 is SQIVND (reference sequence). The junction had 9 bases not matched to a gene; V was cut back by 0 bases and J by 10 bases. The CDR3 is 15 amino acids.

The DNA for the CDR3 is TGTGCCAGCAGTACATGGGACAGGCGGGACTATGGCTACACCTTC. Translated, it gives CASSTWDRRDYGYTF. The chain joins TRBV27 to TRBJ1-2; 8 positions agree with TRBD1. The germline gives CDR1 MNHEY, CDR2 SMNVEV (reference sequence). The CDR3 totals 15 residues. Losses at the gene ends were 5 bases for V and 3 bases for J; bases not matched to a gene: 8.